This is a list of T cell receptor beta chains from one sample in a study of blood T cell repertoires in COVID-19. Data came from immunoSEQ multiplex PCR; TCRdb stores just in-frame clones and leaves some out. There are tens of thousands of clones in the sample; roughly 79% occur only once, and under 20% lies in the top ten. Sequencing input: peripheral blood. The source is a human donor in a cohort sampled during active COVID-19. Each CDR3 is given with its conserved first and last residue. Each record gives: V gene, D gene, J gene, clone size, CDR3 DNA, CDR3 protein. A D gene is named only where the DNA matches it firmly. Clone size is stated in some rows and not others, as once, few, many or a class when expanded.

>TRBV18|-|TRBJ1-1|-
TGTGCCAGCTCAAGGCTTCGGGGGGACACTGAAGCTTTCTTT
CASSRLRGDTEAFF
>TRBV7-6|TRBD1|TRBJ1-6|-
TGTGCCAGCAGCTTAAATCCGGGACAGGGGAGCTCACCCCTCCACTTT
CASSLNPGQGSSPLHF
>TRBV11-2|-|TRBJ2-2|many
TGTGCCAGCAGCTTTTGGGGGGGCGCCGGCACCGGGGAGCTGTTTTTT
CASSFWGGAGTGELFF
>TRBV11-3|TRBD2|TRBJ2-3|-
TGTGCCAGCAGCCTAGGGGCTAGCGGGAAAGGCACAGATACGCAGTATTTT
CASSLGASGKGTDTQYF
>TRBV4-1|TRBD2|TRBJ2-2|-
TGCGCCAGCAGCCGCTCGGGACTAGCGGAGGCCGGGGAGCTGTTTTTT
CASSRSGLAEAGELFF
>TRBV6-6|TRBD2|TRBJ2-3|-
TGTGCCAGCAGTGTCGGGACTAGTTGGTATTTT
CASSVGTSWYF
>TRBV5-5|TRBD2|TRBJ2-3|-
TGTGCCAGCAGCTTGAATGCGGGAGGAAATACGCAGTATTTT
CASSLNAGGNTQYF
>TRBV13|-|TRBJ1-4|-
TGTGCCAGCAGCTTAAGGGGAACAACTAATGAAAAACTGTTTTTT
CASSLRGTTNEKLFF
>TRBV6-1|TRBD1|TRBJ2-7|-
TGTGCCAGCAGTGAATACCCGACAGGGGGTCGCTACGAGCAGTACTTC
CASSEYPTGGRYEQYF
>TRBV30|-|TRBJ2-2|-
TGTGCCTGGGGCCTCCGGGGGAGCACCGGGGAGCTGTTTTTT
CAWGLRGSTGELFF
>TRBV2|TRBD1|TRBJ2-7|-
TGTGCCAGCCAAGGGGGCTTCGCCTACGAGCAGTACTTC
CASQGGFAYEQYF
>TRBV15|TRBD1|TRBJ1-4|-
TGTGCCACCAGCAGGGCAGGGGGTAATGAAAAACTGTTTTTT
CATSRAGGNEKLFF
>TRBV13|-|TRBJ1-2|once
TGTGCCAGCAGCCGAACCCTGTTGCGGGGGACCTATGGCTACACCTTC
CASSRTLLRGTYGYTF
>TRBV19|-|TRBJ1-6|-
TGTGCCAGTAGTAGCGGACTCTGGGACATCAATTCACCCCTCCACTTT
CASSSGLWDINSPLHF
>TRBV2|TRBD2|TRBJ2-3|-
TGTGCCAGCAGTGGGACTAGTATGGATACGCAGTATTTT
CASSGTSMDTQYF
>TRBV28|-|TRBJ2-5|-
TGTGCCAGCACCCGCGTCCGGTACCAAGAGACCCAGTACTTC
CASTRVRYQETQYF
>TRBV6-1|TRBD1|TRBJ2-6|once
TGTGCCAGCAGGGAATTCGGACAGGGGGTCCTAAGTGGGGCCAACGTCCTGACTTTC
CASREFGQGVLSGANVLTF
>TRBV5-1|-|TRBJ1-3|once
TGCGCCAGCAGCTTGGGGCCAGGCTCTGGAAACACCATATATTTT
CASSLGPGSGNTIYF
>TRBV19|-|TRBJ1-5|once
TGTGCCAGTAGTATTAATTATCAGCCCCAGCATTTT
CASSINYQPQHF
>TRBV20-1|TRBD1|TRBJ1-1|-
TGCAGTGCTGGGGACAGGACCGAAGCTTTCTTT
CSAGDRTEAFF
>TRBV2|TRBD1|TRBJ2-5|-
TGTGCCAGCAGCGCGGACAGGGGGGCAGAGACCCAGTACTTC
CASSADRGAETQYF
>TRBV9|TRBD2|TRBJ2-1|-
TGTGCCAGCAGCTCGGGACTAGCGGGTCACAATGAGCAGTTCTTC
CASSSGLAGHNEQFF
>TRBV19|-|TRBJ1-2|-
TGTGCCAGTAGTACCCGGACAGTTTCCGCTAACTATGGCTACACCTTC
CASSTRTVSANYGYTF
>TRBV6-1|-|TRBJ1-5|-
TGTGCCAGCAGTGAAGGGCAGGGCAATAGCAATCAGCCCCAGCATTTT
CASSEGQGNSNQPQHF
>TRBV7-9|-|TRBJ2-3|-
TGTGCCAGCAGTCCAACTAGCTTAGACCAGTATTTT
CASSPTSLDQYF
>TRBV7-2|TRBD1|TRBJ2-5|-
TGTGCCAGCAGCAGGGGGCTGAGTGGCCAAGAGACCCAGTACTTC
CASSRGLSGQETQYF
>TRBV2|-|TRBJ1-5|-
TGTGCCAGCAGTGACATCTCCCAGGGACAGCCCCAGCATTTT
CASSDISQGQPQHF
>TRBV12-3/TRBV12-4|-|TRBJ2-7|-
TGTGCCAGCAGTTCGACACCCAACTACGAGCAGTACTTC
CASSSTPNYEQYF
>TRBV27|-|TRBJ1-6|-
TGTGCCAGCAGTTTACAAACTATCCCTTCGAATTCACCCCTCCACTTT
CASSLQTIPSNSPLHF
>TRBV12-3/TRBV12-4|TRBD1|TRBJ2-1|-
TGTGCCAGCAGACCGGGACAGGGGATGCAGTTCTTC
CASRPGQGMQFF
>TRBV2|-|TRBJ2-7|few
TGTGCCAGCAGTCTTCTCGGGAATTCCTACGAGCAGTACTTC
CASSLLGNSYEQYF
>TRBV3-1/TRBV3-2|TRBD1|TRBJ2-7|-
TGTGCCAGCAGCCAAACTACCGACAGGGTCGAGCAGTACTTC
CASSQTTDRVEQYF
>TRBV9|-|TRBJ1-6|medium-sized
TGTGCCAGCAGCGTAAGTCCAGGGCATAATTCACCCCTCCACTTT
CASSVSPGHNSPLHF
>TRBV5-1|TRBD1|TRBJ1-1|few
TGCGCCAGCAGCCCACGGGGACAGGTGAACACTGAAGCTTTCTTT
CASSPRGQVNTEAFF
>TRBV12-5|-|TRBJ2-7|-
TGTGCTAGCAGAAGAGGTCGGTACGAGCAGTACTTC
CASRRGRYEQYF
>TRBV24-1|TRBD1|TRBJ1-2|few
TGTGCCGCGGGACAGGGGGCGGAAGGCTACACCTTC
CAAGQGAEGYTF
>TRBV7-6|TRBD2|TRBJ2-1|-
TGTGCCAGCAGCCCACAGAGCGGGAGGCTGGGTGAGCAGTTCTTC
CASSPQSGRLGEQFF